This TCR beta chain was sequenced in a study of T cell responses to AZD1222 COVID-19 vaccine. The data were produced by immunoSEQ multiplex PCR, yet TCRdb's version contains in-frame clones alone and is incomplete. The profile covers 150,000 or so clones, with around 93% appearing a single time and about 9% taken by the ten largest. The sample holds one count of this clone. Germline CDR1 and CDR2: MNHEY and SVGAGI. Germline trimming cut 0 bases from V and 4 bases from J; bases unmatched to any gene: 2. The CDR3 has 15 residues. The receptor comes from an adult in good health. The input for sequencing was peripheral blood, taken on day 0 of AZD1222 vaccination. The V call is TRBV6-5, the J call TRBJ1-3; 8 positions match TRBD1. CDR3 coding DNA: TGTGCCAGCAGTTACTCGTGGACAGGGGGAAACACCATATATTTT. This encodes CASSYSWTGGNTIYF.